The 2 T cell receptor beta chains presented below share a single source sample, sequenced in a study of blood T cell repertoires in COVID-19. The table came from immunoSEQ multiplex PCR; TCRdb's copy has only in-frame clones and leaves some out. This table holds 190,000 or so clones, more than 75% found once. Input material: peripheral blood. The receptor source for this set is a woman younger than 35 who had recovered from COVID-19.

For this clone: At the DNA level, this CDR3 is encoded by other sequences in the same sample as well. This rearrangement joins TRBV7-3 to TRBJ2-2, with D possibly being TRBD2 (6 bases). With 5 bases removed from V and 0 bases from J, the gap between germline ends came to 13 bases. CDR3 length: 16 amino acids. CDR1 and CDR2 (germline): SGHTA, FQGTGA. The CDR3 DNA reads as TGTGCCAGCAGCCCCCGGGGAGGTTCGAACACCGGGGAGCTGTTTTTT. Translated: CASSPRGGSNTGELFF.

This chain joins TRBV18 and TRBJ1-1; D is undetermined. Trimming shortened V by 3 bases and J by 4 bases, and 9 bases separated the two germline ends. This CDR3 comprises 13 residues. From germline, CDR1 is KGHSH and CDR2 LQKENI. CDR3 sequence reads: CASSPTPATEAFF. DNA of the CDR3: TGTGCCAGCTCACCCACACCTGCCACTGAAGCTTTCTTT.